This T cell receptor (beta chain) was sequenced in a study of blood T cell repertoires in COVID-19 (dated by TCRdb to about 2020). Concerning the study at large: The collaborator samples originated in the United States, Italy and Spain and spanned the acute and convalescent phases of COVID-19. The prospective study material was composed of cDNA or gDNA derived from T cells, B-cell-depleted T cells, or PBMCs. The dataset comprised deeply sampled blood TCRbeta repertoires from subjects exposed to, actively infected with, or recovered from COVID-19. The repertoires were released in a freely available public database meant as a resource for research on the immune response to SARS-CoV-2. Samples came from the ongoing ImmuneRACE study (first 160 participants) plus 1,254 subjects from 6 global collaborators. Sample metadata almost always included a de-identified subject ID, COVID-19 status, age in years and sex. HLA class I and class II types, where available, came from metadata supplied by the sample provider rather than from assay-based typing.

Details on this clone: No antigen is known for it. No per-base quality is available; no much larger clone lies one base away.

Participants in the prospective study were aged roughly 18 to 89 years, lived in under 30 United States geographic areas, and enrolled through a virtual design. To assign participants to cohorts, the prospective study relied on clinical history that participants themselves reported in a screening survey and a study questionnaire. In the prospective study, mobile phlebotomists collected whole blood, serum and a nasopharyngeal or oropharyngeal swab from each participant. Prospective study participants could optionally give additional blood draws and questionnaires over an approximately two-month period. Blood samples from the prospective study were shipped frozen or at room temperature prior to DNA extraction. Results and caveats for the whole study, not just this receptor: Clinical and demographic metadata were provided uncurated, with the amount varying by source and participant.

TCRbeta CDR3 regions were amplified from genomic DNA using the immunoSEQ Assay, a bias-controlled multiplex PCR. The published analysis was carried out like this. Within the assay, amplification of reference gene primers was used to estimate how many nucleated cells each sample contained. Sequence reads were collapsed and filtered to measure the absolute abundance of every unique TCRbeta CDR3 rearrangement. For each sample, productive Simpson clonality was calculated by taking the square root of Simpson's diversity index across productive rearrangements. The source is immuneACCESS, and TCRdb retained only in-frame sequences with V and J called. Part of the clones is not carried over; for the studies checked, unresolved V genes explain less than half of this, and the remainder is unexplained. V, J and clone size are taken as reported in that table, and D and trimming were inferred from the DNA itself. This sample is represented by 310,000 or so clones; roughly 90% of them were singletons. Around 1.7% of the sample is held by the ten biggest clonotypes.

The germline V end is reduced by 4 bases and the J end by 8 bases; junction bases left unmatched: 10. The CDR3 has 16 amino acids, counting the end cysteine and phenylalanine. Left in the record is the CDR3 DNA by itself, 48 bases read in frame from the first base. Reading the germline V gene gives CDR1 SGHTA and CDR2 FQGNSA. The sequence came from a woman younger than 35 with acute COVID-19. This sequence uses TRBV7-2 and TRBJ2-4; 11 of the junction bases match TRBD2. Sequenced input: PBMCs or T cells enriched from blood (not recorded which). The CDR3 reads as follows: CASSSNLLAGVDIQYF. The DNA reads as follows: TGTGCCAGCAGCTCGAATTTACTAGCGGGAGTTGACATTCAGTACTTC.